This TCR beta chain was sequenced in a study of radiotherapy plus CTLA-4 blockade in lung cancer. About the study: Objective responses were observed in less than 20% of patients, and disease control was achieved by roughly 30%.

Trimming at V came to 1 base and at J to 0 bases, leaving 12 bases not matched to a gene. The CDR3 runs to 17 residues. The germline V gene encodes CDR1 SQVTM and CDR2 ANQGSEA. Study results and limitations: How blood T cell clones changed early, along with interferon-beta, reportedly forecast response best. After radiotherapy and ipilimumab, tumor-derived clones expanded in peripheral blood.

Method: immunoSEQ multiplex PCR; TCRdb's copy keeps in-frame clones and lacks some. The sample holds about 48,000 clones, around 83% seen once. Patients had chemo-refractory metastatic non-small-cell lung cancer and received focal radiation plus CTLA-4 blockade that used ipilimumab. As regards this clone: What it binds is not known.

The chain couples TRBV29-1 to TRBJ2-7; 7 bases are a match to TRBD1. This TCR came from a human donor with non-small cell lung cancer who had stable disease on radiotherapy plus ipilimumab. The specimen comprised peripheral blood, sampled from a patient treated with radiotherapy plus ipilimumab. This CDR3 reads CSVEGDSGSLSSYEQYF. The CDR3, as DNA: TGCAGCGTTGAAGGGGACAGCGGCAGCCTAAGCTCCTACGAGCAGTACTTC.